Below, 8 T cell receptor beta chains from the same sample are listed, as sequenced in a study of T cell responses to AZD1222 COVID-19 vaccine. The repertoire was sequenced with immunoSEQ multiplex PCR; TCRdb's copy has only in-frame clones and lacks some. This table has some 120,000 clones, about nine tenths appearing once. Sequenced material: peripheral blood, taken on day 0 of AZD1222 vaccination. The source of these receptors is an adult in good health.

The genes are TRBV11-1 and TRBJ1-5, with unresolved D. CDR3 size: 15 residues. Deletions cut 1 base from V and 4 bases from J, with 11 bases between. Germline CDR1 reads SGHAT; CDR2 reads FQDESV (reference sequence). In nucleotides, the CDR3 is TGTGCCAGCAGCTTAGGATTGTTCCTAAATCAGCCCCAGCATTTT. As protein: CASSLGLFLNQPQHF.

V is TRBV5-4 and J is TRBJ1-2, with a tentative D call TRBD1 (6 bases). The V gene's germline CDR1 is SGHNT and CDR2 YYREEE (reference sequence). The CDR3 has 15 amino acids. Between the trimmed V and J ends, which lost 0 bases and 2 bases, there was a span of 11 bases. The CDR3 protein is CASSLGAGANYGYTF. The CDR3 nucleotides read TGTGCCAGCAGCTTGGGGGCAGGGGCGAACTATGGCTACACCTTC. Full variable domain (outside the CDR3, taken from reference TRBV5-4 and TRBJ1-2): ETGVTQSPTHLIKTRGQQVTLRCSSQSGHNTVSWYQQALGQGPQFIFQYYREEENGRGNFPPRFSGLQFPNYSSELNVNALELDDSALYLCASSLGAGANYGYTFGSGTRLTVV.

The V gene is TRBV6-5, the J gene TRBJ2-7; D is uncertain. The germline V and J ends were trimmed by 6 bases and 6 bases, with 12 bases remaining between them. Germline V gives CDR1 MNHEY, CDR2 SVGAGI. The CDR3 has 12 residues. The CDR3 here is CASSPEGFEQYF. CDR3 DNA sequence: TGTGCCAGCAGCCCCGAAGGGTTCGAGCAGTACTTC.

This clone was seen once. This sequence joins TRBV19 and TRBJ2-1; 8 bases line up with TRBD2. The CDR3 totals 15 residues. Germline values: CDR1 LNHDA, CDR2 SQIVND (reference sequence). V lost 8 bases, J lost 4 bases, and 10 bases stayed unmatched. CDR3 loop: CASRWGASGYNEQFF. CDR3 bases: TGTGCCAGTCGGTGGGGGGCTAGCGGGTACAATGAGCAGTTCTTC.

Comment on this clone: A junction boundary mismatches the germline segment, possibly from a read error. The genes are TRBV18 and TRBJ2-3; 12 positions match TRBD2. The germline V gene encodes CDR1 KGHSH and CDR2 LQKENI. The CDR3 runs to 14 residues. The CDR3 coding sequence is TGTGCCAGCTCATCACCCTCTAGCGGGGGGGCGCAGTATTTT. Translated: CASSSPSSGGAQYF.

The rearrangement uses TRBV7-2 and TRBJ1-1; D unresolved. Germline V lookup: CDR1 SGHTA, CDR2 FQGNSA. V was clipped by 6 bases and J by 1 base, with 12 bases between them. The CDR3 extends over 14 amino acids. CDR3: CASSHPGRNTEAFF. DNA of the CDR3: TGTGCCAGCAGTCATCCTGGGAGGAACACTGAAGCTTTCTTT.

The J gene is TRBJ2-3, the V gene TRBV5-4, with 11 bases fitting TRBD2. Looked up from germline, CDR1 is SGHNT and CDR2 is YYREEE (reference sequence). The CDR3 covers 16 residues. V gave up 5 bases and J gave up 1 base; unmatched junction bases: 6. The DNA of the CDR3 is TGTGCCAGCAGGCCCGGGACTAGCGGTCGCACAGATACGCAGTATTTT. Translated: CASRPGTSGRTDTQYF.

The rearrangement links TRBV14 to TRBJ2-7; TRBD1 matches at 8 bases. The CDR3 extends over 16 amino acids. V was clipped by 3 bases and J by 0 bases; unmatched bases: 7. Germline lookup yields CDR1 SGHDN and CDR2 FVKESK. The DNA for the CDR3 is TGTGCCAGCAGCCATAGCTCCGGGACAGGCTCCTACGAGCAGTACTTC. Amino acid sequence: CASSHSSGTGSYEQYF.